This TCR beta chain was sequenced for a study of shared clonotypes between healthy human individuals. As for this clone: Its specificity is not known.

Sorted subsets were amplified in replicate PCRs using about 210 ng DNA, 25,000 to 30,000 T cell genomes. TCRdb's table, derived via immunoSEQ multiplex PCR, lists solely in-frame clones and lacks some. The profile shows a few million clones, approximately 94% of them singletons. Trimming removed 1 base from V and 4 bases from J; junction bases left unmatched: 5. The CDR3 has 15 amino acids. Germline CDR1 reads SGHTA; CDR2 reads FQGTGA. Study-wide results and caveats: Sampling was confined to blood; repertoires within tissues likely differ. What limited the represented genetic and exposure-history diversity was the small number of donors.

The V and J genes are TRBV7-3 and TRBJ2-7; TRBD2 matches 9 bases. Sequenced sample: naive CD4+ T cells sorted from blood. Sample subset: CD45RA+ positively selected. The TCR sequence derives from a man aged 18 to 35 in good health. The CDR3 nucleotides read TGTGCCAGCAGCTTAAGGGGACTAGCAGGATACGAGCAGTACTTC. It specifies CASSLRGLAGYEQYF.